The 4 T cell receptor beta chains listed next were all sequenced from one sample in a study of identical twins. Using its own MiXCR run on the 5' RACE reads, TCRdb lists one record per CDR3 protein. The table shows about 700,000 distinct CDR3 sequences, with 5.5% to 7.5% occurring only once. Sequencing input: naive T cells sorted from blood. The receptors originated from a man aged 18 to 29 in good health.

The genes are TRBV18 and TRBJ2-5; 8 bases fit TRBD1. Germline values: CDR1 KGHSH, CDR2 LQKENI. V was clipped by 0 bases and J by 1 base; unmatched bases: 7. The CDR3 runs to 17 residues. The CDR3 DNA reads as TGTGCCAGCTCACCACCGGGACAGGTCCTACTCCAAGAGACCCAGTACTTC. It translates to CASSPPGQVLLQETQYF.

This clonotype showed up just a few times. The V gene is TRBV20-1, the J gene TRBJ2-3; D unclear. CDR1 and CDR2 (germline): DFQATT, SNEGSKA (reference sequence). The CDR3 covers 14 residues. With 0 bases removed from V and 5 bases from J, the gap between germline ends came to 12 bases. CDR3 sequence (DNA): TGCAGTGCTAGAGAACCACTCCTACAAGATACGCAGTATTTT. Translation gives CSAREPLLQDTQYF.

This clonotype occurred many times. The rearrangement links TRBV6-5 to TRBJ2-3; 11 bases line up with TRBD2. Germline V lookup: CDR1 MNHEY, CDR2 SVGAGI. The trim removed 0 bases at V and 6 bases at J, leaving 8 bases unmatched. This CDR3 contains 17 residues. CDR3 in amino acids: CASSYSSSSGRRDTQYF. The CDR3 DNA reads as TGTGCCAGCAGTTACTCGAGTTCTAGCGGGAGGAGGGATACGCAGTATTTT.

V usage is TRBV11-2 and J usage is TRBJ2-5; 8 bases fit TRBD1. Germline CDR1 reads SGHAT; CDR2 reads FQNNGV. Germline trimming cut 5 bases from V and 4 bases from J; bases unmatched to any gene: 9. This CDR3 is built from 15 residues. The CDR3 loop reads CASSPRTGFGETQYF. The CDR3 DNA follows: TGTGCCAGCAGCCCCCGGACAGGGTTTGGAGAGACCCAGTACTTC. The whole variable domain, remainder taken from reference TRBV11-2 and TRBJ2-5, is EAGVAQSPRYKIIEKRQSVAFWCNPISGHATLYWYQQILGQGPKLLIQFQNNGVVDDSQLPKDRFSAERLKGVDSTLKIQPAKLEDSAVYLCASSPRTGFGETQYFGPGTRLLVL.